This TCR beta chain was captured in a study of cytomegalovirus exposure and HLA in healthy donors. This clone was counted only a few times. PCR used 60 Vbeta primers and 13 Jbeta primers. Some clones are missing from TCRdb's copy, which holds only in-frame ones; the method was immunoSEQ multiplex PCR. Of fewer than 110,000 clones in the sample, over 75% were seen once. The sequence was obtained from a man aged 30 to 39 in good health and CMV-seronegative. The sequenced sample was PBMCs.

CDR3 amino acids: CASSELGGENTEAFF. The CDR3 nucleotides read TGTGCCAGCAGTGAATTAGGGGGGGAGAACACTGAAGCTTTCTTT. The rearrangement links TRBV2 to TRBJ1-1, with D perhaps TRBD1 (6 bases). The CDR3 is made up of 15 amino acids. Germline V gives CDR1 SNHLY, CDR2 FYNNEI. V was clipped by 2 bases and J by 1 base, with 11 bases between them.